These 26 T cell receptor beta chains originate from one sample sequenced in a study of graft-versus-host responses after intestinal transplantation. Using immunoSEQ multiplex PCR, the repertoire was profiled, and TCRdb retains in-frame clones only, with some absent. The sample comprises 90,000 to 100,000 clones, roughly 83% of which are singletons, and roughly 1.4% rests with the top ten. This material consisted of PBMCs, taken 255 days after intestinal transplant. The receptors were gathered from a human patient who received an intestinal transplant, so some T cells may come from the graft donor.

The chain employs TRBV6-1 and TRBJ1-1; D gene ambiguous. The CDR3 runs 11 residues. The V gene lost 5 bases and the J gene lost 5 bases, with 6 bases spanning the gap. Germline V gene lookup returns CDR1 MNHNS and CDR2 SASEGT. This chain's CDR3 is CASSLGTEAFF. Written as DNA, the CDR3 is TGTGCCAGCAGTCTTGGGACTGAAGCTTTCTTT.

Comments on this clone: The sample holds other DNA sequences that translate to the same CDR3. The genes are TRBV25-1 and TRBJ1-4, with a tentative D call TRBD1 (5 bases). V was clipped by 5 bases and J by 8 bases, with 15 bases between them. The germline CDR1 and CDR2 sequences are MGHDK and SYGVNS. This CDR3 is 14 amino acids long. The CDR3 sequence: CASSSRTGGEKLFF. CDR3 nucleotide sequence: TGTGCCAGCAGTAGCCGGACGGGGGGGGAAAAACTGTTTTTT.

The chain has TRBV6-5 and TRBJ1-2; 8 bases are a match to TRBD1. The CDR3 has 13 amino acids. Trimming cost V 5 bases and J 5 bases; bases outside gene matches: 4. CDR1 and CDR2 from the germline V gene are MNHEY and SVGAGI. CDR3 sequence (DNA): TGTGCCAGCAGTGGACAGGGATGGTATGGCTACACCTTC. Translation gives CASSGQGWYGYTF.

CDR3 region: CASSSANEQFF. Here the CDR3 DNA reads TGCGCCAGCAGCTCCGCCAATGAGCAGTTCTTC. The chain employs TRBV5-1 and TRBJ2-1; D not resolved. CDR1 is SGHRS, CDR2 YFSETQ, per germline. This CDR3 contains 11 residues. Deletions cut 3 bases from V and 6 bases from J, with 4 bases between.

The rearrangement uses TRBV7-6 and TRBJ2-2, with 8 positions matching TRBD1. From germline, CDR1 is SGHVS and CDR2 FNYEAQ. The CDR3 consists of 16 residues. Trimming cost V 5 bases and J 7 bases; bases outside gene matches: 12. The CDR3 loop reads CASSPRTGYLGGELFF. In DNA form, the CDR3 reads TGTGCCAGCAGCCCGAGGACAGGGTATCTTGGCGGGGAGCTGTTTTTT.

This clone was found a few times. This chain connects TRBV6-1 to TRBJ2-7; weak D call: TRBD1 (6 bases). The CDR3 has 12 residues. V dropped 7 bases and J dropped 3 bases, with 10 bases sitting between them. CDR1 is MNHNS, CDR2 SASEGT, per germline. The CDR3 loop reads CASTPTGYEQYF. The CDR3 DNA reads as TGTGCCAGCACCCCGACAGGCTACGAGCAGTACTTC.

The count of this clone is one. V gene TRBV5-1 combines with J gene TRBJ2-3; D not certain. The V gene's germline CDR1 is SGHRS and CDR2 YFSETQ. The CDR3 totals 16 residues. Trimming cost V 3 bases and J 2 bases, with 16 bases left between them. DNA for the CDR3: TGCGCCAGCAGCTCTTCGGCCGGCATCCTCACAGATACGCAGTATTTT. Residues: CASSSSAGILTDTQYF.

This rearrangement joins TRBV6-5 to TRBJ2-1; TRBD2 matches 10 bases. CDR3 length equals 15 residues. From germline, CDR1 is MNHEY and CDR2 SVGAGI. The junction had 4 bases not matched to a gene; V was cut back by 4 bases and J by 4 bases. Written as DNA, the CDR3 is TGTGCCAGCAGTTTCGGGACTAGCGTTTACAATGAGCAGTTCTTC. Translated: CASSFGTSVYNEQFF.

The rearrangement links TRBV25-1 to TRBJ2-2; 7 bases agree with TRBD2. The CDR3 runs to 12 residues. Germline CDR1 is MGHDK and CDR2 is SYGVNS. The trim removed 9 bases at V and 4 bases at J, leaving 2 bases unmatched. In DNA form, the CDR3 reads TGTGCCAGTTCGGGGGGCACCGGGGAGCTGTTTTTT. The encoded protein is CASSGGTGELFF.

This sequence joins TRBV6-5 and TRBJ1-2; D is ambiguous. Germline V gene lookup returns CDR1 MNHEY and CDR2 SVGAGI. CDR3 size: 14 residues. V lost 2 bases, J lost 0 bases, and 7 bases lay in between. The CDR3 loop reads CASSYAWANYGYTF. CDR3 DNA sequence: TGTGCCAGCAGTTACGCCTGGGCTAACTATGGCTACACCTTC.

The chain uses TRBV7-6 and TRBJ2-5; TRBD2 aligns across 9 bases. V trimming: 3 bases; J trimming: 1 base; junction bases outside the gene matches: 9. Germline V gives CDR1 SGHVS, CDR2 FNYEAQ. The CDR3 length is 17 residues. The CDR3 is CASSFLGSGGTQETQYF. DNA for the CDR3: TGTGCCAGCAGCTTTCTGGGTAGCGGGGGAACCCAAGAGACCCAGTACTTC.

The rearrangement uses TRBV19 and TRBJ2-7, with 8 nucleotides matching TRBD2. With 2 bases clipped from V and 2 bases from J, the junction kept 11 bases outside the gene matches. CDR1 LNHDA and CDR2 SQIVND come from the germline V gene (reference sequence). There are 17 residues in the CDR3. The CDR3 DNA reads TGTGCCAGTAGTATAAGGCGACTAGCGACCGAAACCTACGAGCAGTACTTC. It translates to CASSIRRLATETYEQYF.

The rearrangement uses TRBV2 and TRBJ2-5; 11 bases match TRBD2. V lost 6 bases and J lost 3; bases outside the gene matches: 6. This CDR3 is built from 15 residues. Germline V gives CDR1 SNHLY, CDR2 FYNNEI. The CDR3 bases are TGTGCCAGCAGCGAGGTAGCGGGAGGGAAAGAGACCCAGTACTTC. Encoded protein: CASSEVAGGKETQYF.

The chain employs TRBV7-2 and TRBJ2-5; 8 bases map to TRBD1. Germline assignment: CDR1 SGHTA and CDR2 FQGNSA. The CDR3 runs 17 residues. Trimming at V came to 0 bases and at J to 1 base, leaving 7 bases not matched to a gene. CDR3 in DNA: TGTGCCAGCAGCTTAGCCTCCAGGGGGCGCGTCCAAGAGACCCAGTACTTC. It encodes CASSLASRGRVQETQYF.

The chain employs TRBV6-1 and TRBJ2-1; D unclear. This CDR3 is 12 amino acids long. The V end lost 8 bases, the J end lost 4 bases, and 9 bases lay between the germline ends. CDR1 is MNHNS and CDR2 is SASEGT in the germline V gene. CDR3 sequence reads: CASLRVYNEQFF. The DNA for the CDR3 is TGTGCCAGCCTTAGGGTTTACAATGAGCAGTTCTTC.

The genes are TRBV19 and TRBJ2-7, with a possible D match to TRBD1 (6 bases). CDR3 size: 15 residues. V lost 5 bases, J lost 5 bases, and 19 bases lay in between. Per the germline V gene, CDR1 is LNHDA and CDR2 is SQIVND (reference sequence). CDR3 DNA sequence: TGTGCCAGTAGTGCCCAAAACCAGGGGTTACACGAGCAGTACTTC. Its protein product is CASSAQNQGLHEQYF.

The rearrangement joins TRBV27 to TRBJ2-7; 11 bases are a match to TRBD1. The germline gives CDR1 MNHEY, CDR2 SMNVEV (reference sequence). Losses at the gene ends were 5 bases for V and 0 bases for J; bases not matched to a gene: 6. The length of the CDR3 is 16 residues. The DNA for the CDR3 is TGTGCCAGCAGTCGGACCGGGACAGGGGGCTCCTACGAGCAGTACTTC. Translation gives CASSRTGTGGSYEQYF.

This clone has only one observation. V is TRBV6-5 and J is TRBJ2-7; TRBD1 might be the D (5 bases). V lost 2 bases, J lost 7 bases, and 18 bases lay in between. This CDR3 region has 15 residues. In germline, CDR1 is MNHEY, CDR2 SVGAGI. The CDR3, as DNA: TGTGCCAGCAGTTACGTTGGACACCCACCTAGAGAGCAGTACTTC. This encodes CASSYVGHPPREQYF.

The J gene is TRBJ2-5, the V gene TRBV28; 9 bases are shared with TRBD2. There are 16 residues in the CDR3. V was clipped by 3 bases and J by 4 bases; unmatched bases: 9. Germline values: CDR1 MDHEN, CDR2 SYDVKM. CDR3 sequence: CASSLGAGGLRETQYF. The DNA of the CDR3 is TGTGCCAGCAGTTTGGGGGCGGGAGGGTTGCGAGAGACCCAGTACTTC.

The CDR3 reads CASSPRRDRGYTGELFF. The CDR3 DNA reads as TGTGCCAGCAGCCCAAGGCGCGACAGGGGGTATACCGGGGAGCTGTTTTTT. The V and J genes are TRBV27 and TRBJ2-2; 9 positions match TRBD1. In germline, CDR1 is MNHEY, CDR2 SMNVEV (reference sequence). The length of the CDR3 is 17 residues. V trimming: 6 bases; J trimming: 5 bases; junction bases outside the gene matches: 13.

In this sample, this clone turned up a few times. The V gene is TRBV12-1, the J gene TRBJ1-2. TRBV12-1 is termed a pseudogene. CDR3 length: 17 residues. CDR3 loop: CASSPPGAGEGRYGYTF. Written as DNA, the CDR3 is TGTGCCAGCAGTCCTCCCGGGGCAGGGGAGGGTCGCTATGGCTACACCTTC.

In DNA, the CDR3 is TGTGCCAGCAGTTTAACGACAGGGGGCAATGAGCAGTTCTTC. This sequence encodes CASSLTTGGNEQFF. This chain uses TRBV27 with TRBJ2-1; 9 bases align to TRBD1. Germline CDR1 MNHEY, CDR2 SMNVEV (reference sequence). The CDR3 contains 14 residues. J lost 6 bases, V lost 2 bases, and 2 bases had no gene match.

The chain uses TRBV18 and TRBJ2-5; D not certain. Trimming removed 3 bases at V and 0 bases at J, with 11 bases between. Germline V gene data show CDR1 as KGHSH and CDR2 as LQKENI. This CDR3 is 15 amino acids long. The CDR3 spells CASSPLPPNQETQYF. CDR3 coding DNA: TGTGCCAGCTCACCTCTGCCGCCGAACCAAGAGACCCAGTACTTC. Full variable domain (rest looked up from reference TRBV18 and TRBJ2-5): NAGVMQNPRHLVRRRGQEARLRCSPMKGHSHVYWYRQLPEEGLKFMVYLQKENIIDESGMPKERFSAEFPKEGPSILRIQQVVRGDSAAYFCASSPLPPNQETQYFGPGTRLLVL.

The chain employs TRBV6-1 and TRBJ1-2, with D tentatively TRBD1 (5 bases). Germline V gene lookup returns CDR1 MNHNS and CDR2 SASEGT. The V end lost 6 bases, the J end lost 7 bases, and 12 bases lay between the germline ends. This CDR3 has 12 residues. CDR3 region: CASSRTGGGYTF. The CDR3 region has the DNA TGTGCCAGCAGCCGGACGGGGGGTGGCTACACCTTC.

The gene calls are TRBV28 and TRBJ2-7; 10 bases match TRBD2. CDR3 size: 20 residues. V shed 1 base, J shed 3 bases, and the junction held 18 bases outside the gene matches. Per germline, CDR1 MDHEN and CDR2 SYDVKM. The CDR3 spells CASSLSVPGLAKPLNYEQYF. CDR3 in DNA: TGTGCCAGCAGTTTATCGGTACCGGGACTAGCGAAACCTCTCAACTACGAGCAGTACTTC.

The chain joins TRBV4-1 to TRBJ1-1; D gene ambiguous. With 0 bases removed from V and 4 bases from J, the gap between germline ends came to 18 bases. The CDR3 length is 17 residues. Germline values: CDR1 MGHRA, CDR2 YSYEKL. In DNA, the CDR3 is TGCGCCAGCAGCCAAGATCTAAAAGGGATCAAGAGCACTGAAGCTTTCTTT. It encodes CASSQDLKGIKSTEAFF.